This is a list of T cell receptor beta chains from one sample in a study of preoperative IRX-2 immunotherapy in early breast cancer. TCRdb's table, derived via immunoSEQ multiplex PCR, lists solely in-frame clones and lacks some. Among some 99,000 clones listed, 86% were seen once. The sequencing used tumor tissue, collected after IRX-2 immunotherapy. These receptor sequences come from a human donor with breast cancer. The CDR3 runs from the conserved cysteine through the conserved F or W. The D gene is left open where the match is weak. Rows may omit the clone size; those that give it use once, few, many or a size class.

size	D	V	J	CDR3	DNA
NA	TRBD2	TRBV15	TRBJ2-1	CATSRGGGGAVEQFF	TGTGCCACCAGCAGAGGAGGCGGGGGGGCTGTCGAGCAGTTCTTC
NA	NA	TRBV7-1	TRBJ1-5	CASSTTQGNNQPQHF	TGTGCCAGCAGCACCACACAGGGTAACAATCAGCCCCAGCATTTT
NA	TRBD2	TRBV15	TRBJ2-7	CATSREPVRWSGSRDEQYF	TGTGCCACCAGCAGAGAACCTGTTCGGTGGAGCGGGAGTAGGGACGAGCAGTACTTC
once	NA	TRBV6-9	TRBJ1-1	CASINSLNTEAFF	TGTGCCAGCATCAACTCGTTGAACACTGAAGCTTTCTTT
NA	TRBD1	TRBV11-1	TRBJ1-2	CASSYEQGRNGYTF	TGTGCCAGCAGCTACGAACAGGGGAGAAATGGCTACACCTTC
few	NA	TRBV5-1	TRBJ1-5	CASSLGTGNQPQHF	TGCGCCAGCAGCTTAGGAACAGGCAATCAGCCCCAGCATTTT
NA	TRBD2	TRBV25-1	TRBJ2-1	CASSSGTSPSNEQFF	TGTGCCAGCAGTTCCGGGACTAGCCCCTCTAATGAGCAGTTCTTC
NA	NA	TRBV19	TRBJ1-2	CASSIRSSRDYGYTF	TGTGCCAGTAGTATTCGGTCGAGCAGGGACTATGGCTACACCTTC
NA	NA	TRBV5-1	TRBJ2-3	CASSLGGAGTDTQYF	TGCGCCAGCAGCTTGGGCGGGGCCGGCACAGATACGCAGTATTTT
once	NA	TRBV6-8	TRBJ1-1	CASSYFQGNTEAFF	TGTGCCAGCAGTTATTTCCAGGGTAACACTGAAGCTTTCTTT
NA	NA	TRBV28	TRBJ2-2	CASRDGAGELFF	TGTGCCAGCCGGGACGGGGCCGGGGAGCTGTTTTTT